The 14 T cell receptor beta chains below all came from one sample that was sequenced in a study of identifying expanded T cells in peripheral blood. Using immunoSEQ multiplex PCR, the repertoire was profiled, and TCRdb retains in-frame clones only, with some absent. The sample yields some 75,000 clones, roughly 88% seen once. Source material: blood. The receptors were gathered from a person aged 18 to 70 in good health.

The CDR3 DNA is TGTGCCAGCAGCTTAGGGGGCAGGAACACTGAAGCTTTCTTT. Translating gives CASSLGGRNTEAFF. This chain links TRBV5-4 with TRBJ1-1, with TRBD1 identical over 7 bases. The V segment lost 2 bases and the J segment 1 base; nucleotides outside the gene matches: 2. The CDR3 is made up of 14 amino acids. Germline V gives CDR1 SGHNT, CDR2 YYREEE (reference sequence).

V usage is TRBV2 and J usage is TRBJ1-3; D is possibly TRBD1 (5 bases). The CDR3 is 15 amino acids. Germline CDR1 SNHLY, CDR2 FYNNEI. The V end lost 7 bases, the J end lost 2 bases, and 15 bases lay between the germline ends. CDR3: CASKRGGLTGNTIYF. The CDR3 DNA is TGTGCCAGCAAGCGGGGGGGACTAACTGGAAACACCATATATTTT.

V is TRBV7-3 and J is TRBJ2-5; D is possibly TRBD1 or TRBD2 (5 bases each). The CDR3 consists of 13 residues. The ends were cut back, 3 bases at V and 5 bases at J, with 10 bases in the middle. Germline CDR1 SGHTA, CDR2 FQGTGA. The CDR3 DNA sequence: TGTGCCAGCAGCTTTTTCGGGGCGGAGACCCAGTACTTC. Its translation is CASSFFGAETQYF.

This clone was seen just once. One junction end disagrees with the germline gene, perhaps due to a read error. This chain joins TRBV11-2 and TRBJ2-7; D is possibly TRBD1 (5 bases). Germline CDR1 reads SGHAT; CDR2 reads FQNNGV. This CDR3 contains 16 residues. The CDR3 DNA sequence: TGTGCCAGCAGCCTACTTCTGGGGCAGGGCTCCCACGAGCAGTACTTC. Protein sequence: CASSLLLGQGSHEQYF.

CDR3 sequence: CASSSRGGNTEAFF. Here the CDR3 DNA reads TGTGCCAGCAGTTCAAGGGGGGGAAACACTGAAGCTTTCTTT. This chain links TRBV6-5 with TRBJ1-1; perhaps TRBD1 as D (6 bases). The CDR3 covers 14 residues. V lost 4 bases and J 2 bases, leaving 11 bases between the germline ends. Germline V gene sequence: CDR1 MNHEY, CDR2 SVGAGI.

The chain recombines TRBV10-3 with TRBJ2-3; D gene unclear. In germline, CDR1 is ENHRY, CDR2 SYGVKD. V was trimmed by 3 bases and J by 5 bases, leaving 3 bases between them. The CDR3 runs 11 residues. The CDR3 here is CAISDRDTQYF. As DNA, the CDR3 is TGTGCCATCAGTGATCGAGATACGCAGTATTTT.

V is TRBV27 and J is TRBJ1-5; no definite D call. Germline lookup yields CDR1 MNHEY and CDR2 SMNVEV (reference sequence). CDR3 length: 14 amino acids. Trimming shortened V by 8 bases and J by 2 bases, and 13 bases separated the two germline ends. CDR3 DNA: TGTGCCAGCGTCATCGCGATAGGCAATCAGCCCCAGCATTTT. Its translation: CASVIAIGNQPQHF.

V usage is TRBV30 and J usage is TRBJ2-5; D unresolved. The germline V gene encodes CDR1 GTSNPN and CDR2 SVGIG (reference sequence). V dropped 1 base and J dropped 6 bases, with 12 bases sitting between them. This CDR3 is 13 amino acids long. The CDR3 DNA is TGTGCCTGGAGTGAAGGGTATGAGAAGACCCAGTACTTC. Its protein product is CAWSEGYEKTQYF.

The chain joins TRBV5-6 to TRBJ2-5, with TRBD1 matching over 9 bases. Germline trimming cut 0 bases from V and 4 bases from J; bases unmatched to any gene: 7. This CDR3 has 16 amino acids. The V gene's germline CDR1 is SGHDT and CDR2 YYEEEE. The CDR3 nucleotides read TGTGCCAGCAGCTTGGCCGGGACAGGGTGGGGAGAGACCCAGTACTTC. Its protein product is CASSLAGTGWGETQYF.

This chain connects TRBV15 to TRBJ2-7, with D tentatively TRBD2 (5 bases). This CDR3 contains 14 residues. Germline values: CDR1 LNHNV, CDR2 YYDKDF (reference sequence). Trimming removed 1 base at V and 0 bases at J, with 7 bases between. The CDR3 here is CATSRASYSYEQYF. The DNA of the CDR3 is TGTGCCACCAGCAGAGCTAGCTACTCCTACGAGCAGTACTTC.

The chain carries TRBV14 and TRBJ2-7; TRBD1 is a possible D gene (6 bases). The CDR3 contains 14 residues. Trimming pared 0 bases from V and 11 bases from J, leaving 17 bases between. CDR1 is SGHDN, CDR2 FVKESK, per germline. The chain's CDR3 is CASSQDLARGEKYF. CDR3 nucleotide sequence: TGTGCCAGCAGCCAAGATCTGGCCAGGGGCGAAAAGTACTTC.

CDR3 residues: CSVYSPGHGTGELFF. For the CDR3, the DNA is TGCAGCGTTTACTCTCCGGGCCACGGCACCGGGGAGCTGTTTTTT. J is TRBJ2-2 and V is TRBV29-1; D gene ambiguous. The germline V and J ends were trimmed by 5 bases and 4 bases, with 17 bases remaining between them. Germline CDR1 SQVTM, CDR2 ANQGSEA. The CDR3 length is 15 residues.

This chain uses TRBV7-2 with TRBJ2-2; no definite D call. Trimming left V 5 bases short and J 5 bases short, with 12 bases between. This CDR3 contains 14 residues. Germline V gene lookup returns CDR1 SGHTA and CDR2 FQGNSA. CDR3 DNA: TGTGCCAGCAGCGTAAACATGGGGACCGGGGAGCTGTTTTTT. Its translation is CASSVNMGTGELFF.

J is TRBJ1-1 and V is TRBV9; 7 bases agree with TRBD1. J gave up 2 bases and V 3 bases, and 4 bases lay outside the gene matches. This CDR3 is 14 amino acids long. Germline V CDR1 and CDR2: SGDLS, YYNGEE. The CDR3 protein is CASSGTGDNTEAFF. The CDR3 DNA follows: TGTGCCAGCAGCGGCACAGGGGATAACACTGAAGCTTTCTTT.